The T cell receptor beta chain under discussion was sequenced for a study of cytomegalovirus exposure and HLA in healthy donors. Looking at the study overall: An early release of data contained approximately 85 million unique TCRs, which came from HLA-typed donors. Study-level points and caveats: Excluded: some indistinguishable V segments such as TRBV6-2 and TRBV6-3.

With respect to this clone: No antigen is known for it.

Those who donated were healthy bone marrow donors. The CDR3 covers 18 residues. Germline trimming cut 2 bases from V and 9 bases from J; bases unmatched to any gene: 15. Germline assignment: CDR1 SGDLS and CDR2 YYNGEE. The primer mix had 60 Vbeta and 13 Jbeta primers. The repertoire was sequenced with immunoSEQ multiplex PCR; TCRdb's copy has only in-frame clones and lacks some. The profile covers 150,000 to 200,000 clones, with about 80% appearing a single time and roughly 0.99% taken by the ten largest. This clonotype was obtained from a middle-aged woman in good health and CMV-seronegative. The sample was PBMCs. This chain connects TRBV9 to TRBJ2-3; 13 nucleotides agree with TRBD2. The CDR3 sequence: CASSVGLAGEGGQGTQYF. CDR3 nucleotides: TGTGCCAGCAGCGTTGGACTAGCGGGAGAAGGGGGCCAGGGGACGCAGTATTTT.